These 31 T cell receptor beta chains were all obtained from the same sample, sequenced in a study of blood T cells in healthy people across ages. A sample-barcoded 5' primer and a J-beta primer mix were used in a second PCR of roughly 6 to 11 cycles. TCRdb used MiXCR to reprocess the 5' RACE reads, holding one entry per CDR3 protein. The sample yields fewer than 1,000,000 distinct CDR3 sequences, about 46% seen once. The sequencing sample was made of blood. These receptor sequences come from a man older than 75 in good health.

Comments on this clonotype: A much larger clone differs by one base, so this may be a read error. The rearrangement joins TRBV9 to TRBJ2-1, with 12 bases identical to TRBD2. This CDR3 is 15 amino acids long. Germline assignment: CDR1 SGDLS and CDR2 YYNGEE. The CDR3 here is CVSNSLAGGADEQFF. The CDR3 DNA reads as TGTGTCAGCAACTCCCTAGCGGGAGGGGCGGATGAGCAGTTCTTC.

This chain joins TRBV20-1 and TRBJ1-2, with D possibly matching TRBD1 (5 bases). The CDR3 is made up of 14 amino acids. CDR1 and CDR2 from the germline V gene are DFQATT and SNEGSKA (reference sequence). V lost 5 bases and J 5 bases, leaving 18 bases between the germline ends. CDR3 nucleotide sequence: TGCAGTGCTTTCCAACCGGGACGGAAATATGGCTACACCTTC. As protein: CSAFQPGRKYGYTF.

This clonotype occurred a few times. This chain joins TRBV20-1 and TRBJ1-2; 11 bases align to TRBD1. CDR3 size: 12 residues. The germline gives CDR1 DFQATT, CDR2 SNEGSKA (reference sequence). The trim removed 6 bases at V and 6 bases at J, leaving 3 bases unmatched. The CDR3 spells CSAGTGGNGYTF. The CDR3 DNA follows: TGCAGTGCCGGGACAGGGGGGAATGGCTACACCTTC.

The chain uses TRBV5-1 and TRBJ2-5, with TRBD1 identical over 10 bases. CDR3 size: 14 residues. The V gene end was trimmed by 4 bases and the J gene end by 7 bases; junction bases not matched to a gene: 7. CDR1 and CDR2 (germline): SGHRS, YFSETQ. CDR3: CASSPETGGATQYF. The CDR3 region has the DNA TGCGCCAGCAGCCCCGAGACAGGGGGCGCGACCCAGTACTTC. The variable domain in full, with the rest retrieved from reference TRBV5-1 and TRBJ2-5, is KAGVTQTPRYLIKTRGQQVTLSCSPISGHRSVSWYQQTPGQGLQFLFEYFSETQRNKGNFPGRFSGRQFSNSRSEMNVSTLELGDSALYLCASSPETGGATQYFGPGTRLLVL.

In this sample, this clonotype turned up a few times. The J gene is TRBJ2-7, the V gene TRBV20-1, with 7 positions matching TRBD1. Losses at the gene ends were 2 bases for V and 3 bases for J; bases not matched to a gene: 7. The CDR3 extends over 14 amino acids. CDR1 DFQATT and CDR2 SNEGSKA come from the germline V gene (reference sequence). The CDR3 reads CSARPGTVYYEQYF. Written as DNA, the CDR3 is TGCAGTGCTAGACCGGGGACAGTCTACTACGAGCAGTACTTC.

This clonotype was counted once. The chain joins TRBV20-1 to TRBJ2-7; 10 positions agree with TRBD2. The ends lost 6 bases at V and 5 bases at J; junction bases unmatched: 7. The germline V gene has CDR1 DFQATT and CDR2 SNEGSKA (reference sequence). The CDR3 length is 13 residues. The CDR3 loop reads CSAPLLAGDEQYF. CDR3 DNA: TGCAGTGCCCCGCTCCTAGCGGGAGACGAGCAGTACTTC.

The J gene is TRBJ2-1, the V gene TRBV6-6; 14 nucleotides line up with TRBD2. This CDR3 region has 17 residues. The J segment lost 9 bases and the V segment lost 4 bases, leaving 11 bases of the junction unmatched. Per germline, CDR1 MNHNY and CDR2 SVGAGI (reference sequence). This chain's CDR3 is CASSSTPGTSGRIEQFF. CDR3 DNA sequence: TGTGCCAGCAGTTCGACCCCCGGGACTAGCGGGAGAATTGAGCAGTTCTTC.

This clonotype was counted once. V usage is TRBV27 and J usage is TRBJ1-4; no clear D gene. The CDR3 loop spans 14 amino acids. V shed 4 bases and J shed 4 bases, with 10 bases lying between them. Germline values: CDR1 MNHEY, CDR2 SMNVEV (reference sequence). CDR3 nucleotide sequence: TGTGCCAGCAGTTATGGCAGTTATAATGAAAAACTGTTTTTT. It encodes CASSYGSYNEKLFF.

This chain joins TRBV20-1 and TRBJ2-1, with no clear D. CDR3 length equals 10 residues. The germline CDR1 and CDR2 sequences are DFQATT and SNEGSKA (reference sequence). CDR3 DNA: TGCAGGGCTTTCTACAATGAGCAGTTCTTC. This codes for CRAFYNEQFF.

V is TRBV4-3 and J is TRBJ2-1; D may be TRBD2 (5 bases). Germline V gene data show CDR1 as LGHNA and CDR2 as YSLEER. V was shortened by 1 base and J by 0 bases, with 10 bases between the two germline ends. The CDR3 is 16 amino acids. CDR3 sequence (DNA): TGCGCCAGCAGCCAAGGGGCTCGGGGCTCCTACAATGAGCAGTTCTTC. Translation gives CASSQGARGSYNEQFF.

V usage is TRBV6-2 or TRBV6-3 and J usage is TRBJ2-5; TRBD1 might be the D (5 bases). Germline CDR1 MNHEY, CDR2 SVGEGT. Trimming left V 7 bases short and J 5 bases short, with 17 bases between. The CDR3 covers 14 residues. The CDR3: CASNRDSRIETQYF. Written as DNA, the CDR3 is TGTGCCAGCAATCGAGACAGTCGAATCGAGACCCAGTACTTC.

The rearrangement links TRBV4-1 to TRBJ2-7; 9 bases agree with TRBD1. The junction had 9 bases not matched to a gene; V was cut back by 0 bases and J by 0 bases. The length of the CDR3 is 18 residues. CDR1 MGHRA and CDR2 YSYEKL come from the germline V gene. CDR3 in DNA: TGCGCCAGCAGCCAAGACGCGCCCGGGACAGGGAGCTCCTACGAGCAGTACTTC. Amino acid sequence: CASSQDAPGTGSSYEQYF.

About this clonotype itself: Germline and junction disagree at one end, which may indicate a read error. V is TRBV28 and J is TRBJ1-2; 9 bases fit TRBD1. Germline CDR1 reads MDHEN; CDR2 reads SYDVKM. The CDR3 totals 15 residues. The CDR3 DNA follows: TGCGCCAGCAACCGGCCGGGACAGGGAAACTATGGCTACACCTTC. Translated, it gives CASNRPGQGNYGYTF.

V is TRBV12-3 or TRBV12-4 and J is TRBJ2-1; 11 bases match TRBD2. Germline trimming cut 6 bases from V and 3 bases from J; bases unmatched to any gene: 4. The CDR3 extends over 15 amino acids. The CDR3 DNA reads TGTGCCAGCAGCCCGACTAGCGGGATCTACAATGAGCAGTTCTTC. Translation gives CASSPTSGIYNEQFF.

This clonotype was observed at least ten times. The V gene is TRBV11-3, the J gene TRBJ2-1; 8 positions match TRBD2. This CDR3 comprises 13 residues. V lost 5 bases and J lost 15; bases outside the gene matches: 12. Per the germline V gene, CDR1 is SGHNT and CDR2 is YENEEA. CDR3 DNA sequence: TGTGCCAGCAGCCCAGAATTAGCGGGGAGTCGGTTCTTC. Protein sequence: CASSPELAGSRFF.

V gene TRBV9 combines with J gene TRBJ2-3; 9 bases line up with TRBD2. Germline V gene sequence: CDR1 SGDLS, CDR2 YYNGEE. V shed 3 bases and J 2 bases; nucleotides not matched to a gene: 7. The CDR3 has 16 amino acids. The CDR3 is CASSASGLALTDTQYF. The CDR3, as DNA: TGTGCCAGCAGCGCTTCGGGACTAGCTCTCACAGATACGCAGTATTTT.

This clonotype was seen a handful of times. The chain carries TRBV24-1 and TRBJ2-3; 7 bases map to TRBD1. The CDR3 length is 16 residues. The J segment lost 0 bases and the V segment lost 0 bases, leaving 2 bases of the junction unmatched. Germline V lookup: CDR1 KGHDR, CDR2 SFDVKD. The CDR3 DNA is TGTGCCACCAGTGATTTGAACAGGGGAAGCACAGATACGCAGTATTTT. The encoded protein is CATSDLNRGSTDTQYF.

This clonotype was observed a single time. A much larger clone differs from this one at a single base, so this may be a read error. The chain is built from TRBV11-3 and TRBJ2-1, with TRBD2 matching over 8 bases. The ends lost 8 bases at V and 15 bases at J; junction bases unmatched: 15. The CDR3 is 13 residues long. In germline, CDR1 is SGHNT, CDR2 YENEEA. The CDR3 DNA is TGTGCCAGCGGCCCAGAATTAGCGGGGAGTCGGTTCTTC. This codes for CASGPELAGSRFF.

The CDR3 sequence is CSVLSGLSYNEQFF. The CDR3 nucleotides are TGCAGCGTCCTTAGCGGGCTCTCCTACAATGAGCAGTTCTTC. This rearrangement joins TRBV29-1 to TRBJ2-1, with 7 bases that match TRBD2. Germline V gives CDR1 SQVTM, CDR2 ANQGSEA. The CDR3 runs 14 residues. The junction had 5 bases not matched to a gene; V was cut back by 6 bases and J by 0 bases.

This clonotype appeared a few times. This chain links TRBV5-1 with TRBJ2-7, with 7 bases fitting TRBD1. The CDR3 is 15 amino acids. The junction had 14 bases not matched to a gene; V was cut back by 4 bases and J by 7 bases. The germline CDR1 and CDR2 sequences are SGHRS and YFSETQ. Here the CDR3 DNA reads TGCGCCAGCAGCGCCAGGACAGGACAAGTAATGGAGCAGTACTTC. It yields the protein CASSARTGQVMEQYF.

The chain couples TRBV20-1 to TRBJ2-1; TRBD2 is a possible D gene (7 bases). The V and J ends lost 4 bases and 7 bases respectively, with 20 bases between them. This CDR3 spans 15 amino acids. Per the germline V gene, CDR1 is DFQATT and CDR2 is SNEGSKA (reference sequence). The CDR3 here is CSATPYRGAINEQFF. The DNA for the CDR3 is TGCAGTGCTACCCCTTATCGGGGGGCAATTAATGAGCAGTTCTTC.

The rearrangement joins TRBV20-1 to TRBJ2-7; 7 bases map to TRBD1. V shed 6 bases, J shed 0 bases, and the junction held 5 bases outside the gene matches. Germline values: CDR1 DFQATT, CDR2 SNEGSKA (reference sequence). The CDR3 has 13 amino acids. Here the CDR3 DNA reads TGCAGTGCCAAGACAGGGTTCTCCTACGAGCAGTACTTC. As protein: CSAKTGFSYEQYF.

This sequence joins TRBV7-2 and TRBJ2-3; 11 positions match TRBD2. Germline V gene data show CDR1 as SGHTA and CDR2 as FQGNSA. The CDR3 covers 16 residues. J lost 5 bases, V lost 1 base, and 5 bases had no gene match. The CDR3 region has the DNA TGTGCCAGCAGCTTAGTAGCGGGAGGGCATTTAGATACGCAGTATTTT. Protein product: CASSLVAGGHLDTQYF.

This chain joins TRBV29-1 and TRBJ1-4; TRBD1 is a possible D gene (6 bases). V lost 5 bases to trimming and J lost 4 bases, with 14 bases between them. Germline lookup yields CDR1 SQVTM and CDR2 ANQGSEA. The CDR3 spans 14 residues. CDR3: CSVKLEGVNEKLFF. DNA for the CDR3: TGCAGCGTTAAGCTTGAGGGGGTTAATGAAAAACTGTTTTTT.

V usage is TRBV20-1 and J usage is TRBJ2-7; D unclear. The germline V and J ends were trimmed by 4 bases and 0 bases, with 13 bases remaining between them. Germline lookup yields CDR1 DFQATT and CDR2 SNEGSKA (reference sequence). The CDR3 covers 14 residues. The CDR3 DNA follows: TGCAGTGCTACCTCGACTCGTGACTCCTACGAGCAGTACTTC. It codes for CSATSTRDSYEQYF.

V and J are TRBV4-3 and TRBJ1-2, with 8 nucleotides matching TRBD1. With V trimmed by 3 bases and J by 3 bases, 3 bases remained unmatched. CDR3 length: 14 amino acids. The germline V gene has CDR1 LGHNA and CDR2 YSLEER. The CDR3 is CASSQDRVYYGYTF. CDR3 nucleotide sequence: TGCGCCAGCAGCCAGGACAGGGTTTACTATGGCTACACCTTC.

This clonotype showed up just a few times. This chain joins TRBV7-9 and TRBJ2-2, with 7 nucleotides matching TRBD2. Trimming removed 3 bases from V and 4 bases from J; junction bases left unmatched: 5. The CDR3 runs 15 residues. CDR1 and CDR2 (germline): SEHNR, FQNEAQ (reference sequence). CDR3 coding DNA: TGTGCCAGCAGCTTGGGAGGGCCCTTCACCGGGGAGCTGTTTTTT. It specifies CASSLGGPFTGELFF.

The chain combines TRBV18 with TRBJ2-5; no reliable D call. V was shortened by 0 bases and J by 1 base, with 6 bases between the two germline ends. The length of the CDR3 is 14 residues. Germline assignment: CDR1 KGHSH and CDR2 LQKENI. CDR3 sequence: CASSPPALQETQYF. The CDR3 DNA follows: TGTGCCAGCTCACCACCGGCCCTCCAAGAGACCCAGTACTTC.

The rearrangement joins TRBV3-1 to TRBJ1-6; 8 nucleotides align to TRBD1. Trimming removed 8 bases from V and 8 bases from J; junction bases left unmatched: 8. CDR1 is LGHDT and CDR2 is YNNKEL in the germline V gene (reference sequence). The CDR3 covers 14 residues. The CDR3 DNA is TGTGCCAGCGCTCGGACAGGGAGGGATTCACCCCTCCACTTT. It translates to CASARTGRDSPLHF.

Turning to this clonotype: Germline and junction disagree at one end, which may indicate a read error. The gene calls are TRBV27 and TRBJ2-3; D unclear. In germline, CDR1 is MNHEY, CDR2 SMNVEV (reference sequence). This CDR3 contains 16 residues. For the CDR3, the DNA is TGTGCCAACAGTTTTTTGGGAACAAGTAGCACAGATACGCAGTATTTT. Protein sequence: CANSFLGTSSTDTQYF.

This rearrangement joins TRBV20-1 to TRBJ2-5; TRBD2 might be the D (5 bases). Germline V lookup: CDR1 DFQATT, CDR2 SNEGSKA (reference sequence). The V and J ends lost 0 bases and 4 bases respectively, with 15 bases between them. The CDR3 is 15 amino acids. CDR3 nucleotides: TGCAGTGCTAGAGATAGGCAGTCTAGCCGAGAGACCCAGTACTTC. As protein: CSARDRQSSRETQYF.